The 2 T cell receptor beta chains given below trace back to one sample, sequenced in a study of T cell responses to AZD1222 COVID-19 vaccine. Libraries were prepared by immunoSEQ multiplex PCR; TCRdb keeps only in-frame clonotypes and omits some of them. The table shows more than 150,000 clones, with 80% to 90% occurring only once. The material sequenced was peripheral blood, taken on day 0 of AZD1222 vaccination. The receptors stem from an adult in good health.

The rearrangement links TRBV6-5 to TRBJ2-2; TRBD1 aligns across 8 bases. CDR3 length: 15 residues. Germline CDR1 reads MNHEY; CDR2 reads SVGAGI. After removal of 4 bases from V and 5 bases from J, the junction contained 6 bases not matched to a gene. In DNA, the CDR3 is TGTGCCAGCAGTTCCTGGACAGGGAGGACCGGGGAGCTGTTTTTT. It translates to CASSSWTGRTGELFF.

This clone was recorded once. The chain has TRBV11-3 and TRBJ2-6; 7 positions match TRBD1. The CDR3 runs to 15 residues. The germline V gene has CDR1 SGHNT and CDR2 YENEEA. V lost 5 bases, J lost 2 bases, and 3 bases stayed unmatched. CDR3 sequence (DNA): TGTGCCAGCAGCCAGACAGGGACTGGGGCCAACGTCCTGACTTTC. It codes for CASSQTGTGANVLTF.